The 26 T cell receptor beta chains reported below all come from one sample, sequenced in a study of T cell responses to AZD1222 COVID-19 vaccine. Clones were read by immunoSEQ multiplex PCR, and TCRdb kept only the in-frame ones, dropping some. Here the sample spans about 190,000 clones, 85% to 95% being singletons. The sample in question was peripheral blood, obtained on day 0 of AZD1222 vaccination. The receptors were gathered from an adult in good health.

The chain uses TRBV12-5 and TRBJ1-2; no reliable D call. CDR1 and CDR2 (germline): LGHNT, FRNRAP. The CDR3 totals 16 residues. Trimming left V 1 base short and J 4 bases short, with 16 bases between. For the CDR3, the DNA is TGTGCTAGTGGTTTGGGAGTTTCGGTAGCACTCTATGGCTACACCTTC. Amino acids: CASGLGVSVALYGYTF.

This chain links TRBV7-3 with TRBJ2-5; TRBD2 matches 8 bases. V shed 5 bases, J shed 5 bases, and the junction held 4 bases outside the gene matches. The CDR3 loop spans 13 amino acids. Germline assignment: CDR1 SGHTA and CDR2 FQGTGA. This CDR3 is CASSRGGGETQYF. The CDR3 DNA sequence: TGTGCCAGCAGCCGGGGGGGCGGTGAGACCCAGTACTTC.

CDR3 residues: CASSSLTGGTDTQYF. CDR3 sequence (DNA): TGCGCCAGCAGCTCCTTGACAGGGGGCACAGATACGCAGTATTTT. V gene TRBV5-1 combines with J gene TRBJ2-3, with 8 bases identical to TRBD1. J lost 1 base, V lost 3 bases, and 4 bases had no gene match. Germline V gene lookup returns CDR1 SGHRS and CDR2 YFSETQ. The CDR3 totals 15 residues.

This chain connects TRBV5-5 to TRBJ1-1; tentative D call: TRBD1 (6 bases). The CDR3 has 15 amino acids. Trimming pared 2 bases from V and 3 bases from J, leaving 14 bases between. Germline V lookup: CDR1 SGHKS, CDR2 YYEKEE (reference sequence). DNA of the CDR3: TGTGCCAGCAGCTTAAGACAGGTCCGGGACACTGAAGCTTTCTTT. It is translated as CASSLRQVRDTEAFF.

The chain couples TRBV28 to TRBJ2-1, with a weak D call TRBD1 (6 bases). Trimming removed 4 bases at V and 5 bases at J, with 18 bases between. Germline loops: CDR1 MDHEN, CDR2 SYDVKM. CDR3 length equals 16 residues. CDR3 nucleotides: TGTGCCAGCAGTTCCCCCGGGACACAGTATCACAATGAGCAGTTCTTC. Encoded protein: CASSSPGTQYHNEQFF.

This chain connects TRBV5-1 to TRBJ1-2; D is unresolved. Germline CDR1 reads SGHRS; CDR2 reads YFSETQ. The CDR3 consists of 14 residues. With 4 bases removed from V and 4 bases from J, the gap between germline ends came to 14 bases. The CDR3 bases are TGCGCCAGCAGCACTGGGGTTCAGTTCTATGGCTACACCTTC. It yields the protein CASSTGVQFYGYTF. Full variable domain (remainder filled in from reference TRBV5-1 and TRBJ1-2): KAGVTQTPRYLIKTRGQQVTLSCSPISGHRSVSWYQQTPGQGLQFLFEYFSETQRNKGNFPGRFSGRQFSNSRSEMNVSTLELGDSALYLCASSTGVQFYGYTFGSGTRLTVV.

The gene calls are TRBV6-5 and TRBJ1-2; no definite D call. The ends were cut back, 11 bases at V and 4 bases at J, with 11 bases in the middle. Per germline, CDR1 MNHEY and CDR2 SVGAGI. This CDR3 has 11 amino acids. The CDR3 protein is CAAGGGYGYTF. Here the CDR3 DNA reads TGTGCCGCAGGTGGAGGCTATGGCTACACCTTC.

This clone was observed a single time. The V call is TRBV7-2, the J call TRBJ2-1, with 10 bases that match TRBD2. Germline-derived CDR1 and CDR2 are SGHTA and FQGNSA. The CDR3 loop spans 16 amino acids. Trimming took 5 bases from V and 0 from J; bases not matched to a gene: 4. In DNA, the CDR3 is TGTGCCAGCAGCGCTAGCGGGGGTCGCTCCTACAATGAGCAGTTCTTC. It is translated as CASSASGGRSYNEQFF.

A single count supports this clone. This chain joins TRBV27 and TRBJ1-2; D gene uncertain. V gave up 6 bases and J gave up 2 bases, with 13 bases separating them. CDR3 size: 14 residues. The germline gives CDR1 MNHEY, CDR2 SMNVEV (reference sequence). The CDR3 here is CASSQDDRNYGYTF. CDR3 bases: TGTGCCAGCAGCCAAGACGACCGAAACTATGGCTACACCTTC.

This sequence joins TRBV5-1 and TRBJ1-2; weak D call: TRBD1 (6 bases). Germline V gene lookup returns CDR1 SGHRS and CDR2 YFSETQ. There are 13 residues in the CDR3. Deletions cut 5 bases from V and 6 bases from J, with 14 bases between. CDR3 region: CASRETQGDGYTF. In DNA, the CDR3 is TGCGCCAGCAGAGAAACACAGGGCGATGGCTACACCTTC.

This chain uses TRBV30 with TRBJ1-4, with D possibly being TRBD1 (5 bases). Trimming took 5 bases from V and 8 from J, leaving 18 bases between them. The germline CDR1 and CDR2 sequences are GTSNPN and SVGIG (reference sequence). The CDR3 has 14 amino acids. The CDR3 loop is CAWVASPGREKLFF. CDR3 nucleotide sequence: TGTGCCTGGGTGGCGTCTCCAGGGCGCGAAAAACTGTTTTTT.

The CDR3 spells CASTIKGVNSPLHF. The CDR3 coding sequence is TGTGCCAGCACTATAAAAGGGGTGAATTCACCCCTCCACTTT. The chain joins TRBV6-5 to TRBJ1-6, with TRBD1 as a possible D gene (5 bases). From germline, CDR1 is MNHEY and CDR2 SVGAGI. V lost 7 bases, J lost 7 bases, and 14 bases lay in between. This CDR3 is 14 amino acids long.

This chain joins TRBV28 and TRBJ2-3; tentatively, D is TRBD1 (6 bases). V lost 4 bases, J lost 1 base, and 12 bases lay in between. CDR3 length equals 15 residues. CDR1 MDHEN and CDR2 SYDVKM come from the germline V gene. CDR3 sequence: CASSSRQVGTDTQYF. The CDR3 DNA follows: TGTGCCAGCAGTTCGAGACAGGTAGGCACAGATACGCAGTATTTT.

This clone has a single count. The V gene is TRBV7-7, the J gene TRBJ2-6; no clear D gene. Between the trimmed V and J ends, which lost 2 bases and 14 bases, there was a span of 4 bases. This CDR3 has 10 amino acids. Per the germline V gene, CDR1 is SSHAT and CDR2 is FNYEAQ (reference sequence). The CDR3 sequence is CASSLRILTF. The CDR3 nucleotides read TGTGCCAGCAGCTTAAGGATCCTGACTTTC.

The rearrangement uses TRBV7-9 and TRBJ2-1; possibly TRBD1 or TRBD2 for D (6 bases each). CDR3 length equals 18 residues. V was pared by 3 bases and J by 2 bases, with 20 bases between. From germline, CDR1 is SEHNR and CDR2 FQNEAQ (reference sequence). The CDR3, as DNA: TGTGCCAGCAGCTTCATGGGGGGCGGCAGTGGCGCCTACAATGAGCAGTTCTTC. It codes for CASSFMGGGSGAYNEQFF. Full variable domain (remainder filled in from reference TRBV7-9 and TRBJ2-1): DTGVSQNPRHKITKRGQNVTFRCDPISEHNRLYWYRQTLGQGPEFLTYFQNEAQLEKSRLLSDRFSAERPKGSFSTLEIQRTEQGDSAMYLCASSFMGGGSGAYNEQFFGPGTRLTVL.

The genes are TRBV6-1 and TRBJ1-6; no firm D call. The CDR3 covers 15 residues. The V gene lost 1 base and the J gene lost 6 bases, with 10 bases spanning the gap. From germline, CDR1 is MNHNS and CDR2 SASEGT. The CDR3 DNA reads as TGTGCCAGCAGTGAAGGAGTCAGCATTAATTCACCCCTCCACTTT. Protein: CASSEGVSINSPLHF.

The chain joins TRBV30 to TRBJ2-5; D uncertain. V lost 5 bases, J lost 3 bases, and 7 bases lay in between. CDR1 and CDR2 (germline): GTSNPN, SVGIG (reference sequence). This CDR3 region has 11 residues. The CDR3 DNA sequence: TGTGCCTGGGGGGTCAAAGAGACCCAGTACTTC. Translation: CAWGVKETQYF.

This sequence joins TRBV7-2 and TRBJ1-5; 7 bases agree with TRBD1. This CDR3 spans 14 amino acids. V dropped 6 bases and J dropped 10; count of bases not matched to a gene: 12. Germline CDR1 SGHTA, CDR2 FQGNSA. This CDR3 reads CASRRDSYLSPQHF. The CDR3 bases are TGTGCCAGCAGGCGGGACAGCTATTTGAGTCCCCAGCATTTT.

The rearrangement joins TRBV19 to TRBJ2-7; TRBD2 is a possible D gene (6 bases). This CDR3 has 15 amino acids. The germline V gene has CDR1 LNHDA and CDR2 SQIVND (reference sequence). The germline V and J ends were trimmed by 0 bases and 2 bases, with 11 bases remaining between them. CDR3: CASSIDPGGTYEQYF. The CDR3 DNA reads TGTGCCAGTAGTATAGATCCGGGCGGGACCTACGAGCAGTACTTC.

This sequence joins TRBV3-1 (or the pseudogene TRBV3-2) and TRBJ1-2, with 10 bases lining up with TRBD1. Trimming removed 1 base from V and 7 bases from J; junction bases left unmatched: 9. The CDR3 contains 16 residues. CDR1 is LGHDT and CDR2 is YNNKEL in the germline V gene (reference sequence). CDR3 region: CASSQGGGQGISGYTF. The CDR3 DNA sequence: TGTGCCAGCAGCCAAGGCGGGGGACAGGGGATCTCTGGCTACACCTTC.

V and J are TRBV19 and TRBJ2-7; 9 bases are a match to TRBD2. Germline V gene data show CDR1 as LNHDA and CDR2 as SQIVND (reference sequence). Trimming cost V 4 bases and J 2 bases; bases outside gene matches: 6. This CDR3 region has 15 residues. The CDR3 sequence is CASSTLAGGAYEQYF. CDR3 coding DNA: TGTGCCAGTAGTACCCTTGCGGGGGGGGCCTACGAGCAGTACTTC.

This rearrangement joins TRBV20-1 to TRBJ2-7; D unresolved. Germline loops: CDR1 DFQATT, CDR2 SNEGSKA (reference sequence). V lost 5 bases to trimming and J lost 6 bases, with 11 bases between them. The CDR3 covers 11 residues. CDR3 nucleotide sequence: TGCAGTGCTGCGCTTGCTTCCGAGCAGTACTTC. This codes for CSAALASEQYF.

This clone was observed once. The chain uses TRBV5-8 and TRBJ1-2; possibly TRBD1 for D (6 bases). Germline CDR1 is SGHTS and CDR2 is YDEGEE. There are 14 residues in the CDR3. V gave up 2 bases and J gave up 4 bases, with 12 bases separating them. CDR3 region: CASSLPGAIYGYTF. The CDR3 DNA sequence: TGTGCCAGCAGCTTACCAGGGGCAATCTATGGCTACACCTTC.

This clone was detected only a few times. J is TRBJ2-6 and V is TRBV7-6; possibly TRBD1 or TRBD2 for D (5 bases each). This CDR3 comprises 17 residues. Germline V gene lookup returns CDR1 SGHVS and CDR2 FNYEAQ. The V gene lost 5 bases and the J gene lost 0 bases, with 14 bases spanning the gap. The CDR3 reads CASSPAPGSSGANVLTF. In DNA form, the CDR3 reads TGTGCCAGCAGCCCAGCCCCAGGGAGCTCTGGGGCCAACGTCCTGACTTTC.

V gene TRBV19 combines with J gene TRBJ2-1; D not certain. The V gene lost 5 bases and the J gene lost 3 bases, with 2 bases spanning the gap. This CDR3 contains 11 residues. CDR1 is LNHDA and CDR2 is SQIVND in the germline V gene (reference sequence). The CDR3 nucleotides read TGTGCCAGTAGTGTCTACAATGAGCAGTTCTTC. Protein product: CASSVYNEQFF.

The rearrangement uses TRBV5-6 and TRBJ2-1; no clear D gene. The CDR3 is made up of 14 amino acids. V lost 0 bases and J 6 bases, leaving 10 bases between the germline ends. Per the germline V gene, CDR1 is SGHDT and CDR2 is YYEEEE. The CDR3 DNA reads TGTGCCAGCAGCTTGGTTTCGGGCTCCAATGAGCAGTTCTTC. This sequence encodes CASSLVSGSNEQFF.